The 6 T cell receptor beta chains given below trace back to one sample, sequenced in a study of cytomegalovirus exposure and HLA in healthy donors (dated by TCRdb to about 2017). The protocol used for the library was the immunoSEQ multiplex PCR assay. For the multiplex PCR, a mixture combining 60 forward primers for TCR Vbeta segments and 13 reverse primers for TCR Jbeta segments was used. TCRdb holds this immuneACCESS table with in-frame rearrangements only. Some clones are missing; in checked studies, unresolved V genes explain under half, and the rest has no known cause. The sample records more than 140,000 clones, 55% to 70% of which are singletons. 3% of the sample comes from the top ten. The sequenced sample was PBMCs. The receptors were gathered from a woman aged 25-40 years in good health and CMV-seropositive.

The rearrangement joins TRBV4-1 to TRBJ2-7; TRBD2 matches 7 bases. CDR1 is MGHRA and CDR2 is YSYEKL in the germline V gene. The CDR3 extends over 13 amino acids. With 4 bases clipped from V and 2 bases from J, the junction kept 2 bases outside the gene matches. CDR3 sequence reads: CASSPREAYEQYF. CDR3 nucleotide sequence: TGCGCCAGCAGCCCTCGGGAGGCCTACGAGCAGTACTTC.

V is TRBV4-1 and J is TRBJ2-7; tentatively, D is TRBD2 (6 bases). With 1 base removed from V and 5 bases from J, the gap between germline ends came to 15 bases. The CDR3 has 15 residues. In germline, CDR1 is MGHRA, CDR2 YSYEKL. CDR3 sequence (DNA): TGCGCCAGCAGCCAAGTAAGACGCCCGGGGGACGAGCAGTACTTC. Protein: CASSQVRRPGDEQYF.

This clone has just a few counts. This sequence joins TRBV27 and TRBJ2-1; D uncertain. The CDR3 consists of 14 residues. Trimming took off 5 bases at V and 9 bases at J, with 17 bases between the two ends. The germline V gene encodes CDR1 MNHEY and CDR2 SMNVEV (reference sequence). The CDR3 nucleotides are TGTGCCAGCAGTCCCTTCTTGGTAGATGCTGAGCAGTTCTTC. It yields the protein CASSPFLVDAEQFF.

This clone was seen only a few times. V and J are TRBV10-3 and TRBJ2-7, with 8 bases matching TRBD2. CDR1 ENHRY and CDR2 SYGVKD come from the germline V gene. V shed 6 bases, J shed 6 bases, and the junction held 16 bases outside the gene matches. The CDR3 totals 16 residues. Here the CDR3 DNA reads TGTGCCATCAGCTCGGGGGGGGCGCGAATATCCGGCGAGCAGTACTTC. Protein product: CAISSGGARISGEQYF.

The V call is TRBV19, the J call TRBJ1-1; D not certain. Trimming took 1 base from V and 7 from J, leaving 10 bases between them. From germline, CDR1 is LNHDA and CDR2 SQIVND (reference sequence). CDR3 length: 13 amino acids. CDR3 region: CASSIARNSEAFF. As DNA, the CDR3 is TGTGCCAGTAGTATAGCGAGGAATAGTGAAGCTTTCTTT. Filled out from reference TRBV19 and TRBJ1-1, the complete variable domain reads DGGITQSPKYLFRKEGQNVTLSCEQNLNHDAMYWYRQDPGQGLRLIYYSQIVNDFQKGDIAEGYSVSREKKESFPLTVTSAQKNPTAFYLCASSIARNSEAFFGQGTRLTVV.

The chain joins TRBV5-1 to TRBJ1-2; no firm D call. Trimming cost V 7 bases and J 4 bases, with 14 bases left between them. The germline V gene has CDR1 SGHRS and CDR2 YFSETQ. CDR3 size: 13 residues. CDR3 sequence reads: CASDEEGGYGYTF. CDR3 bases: TGCGCCAGCGACGAGGAAGGAGGCTATGGCTACACCTTC.